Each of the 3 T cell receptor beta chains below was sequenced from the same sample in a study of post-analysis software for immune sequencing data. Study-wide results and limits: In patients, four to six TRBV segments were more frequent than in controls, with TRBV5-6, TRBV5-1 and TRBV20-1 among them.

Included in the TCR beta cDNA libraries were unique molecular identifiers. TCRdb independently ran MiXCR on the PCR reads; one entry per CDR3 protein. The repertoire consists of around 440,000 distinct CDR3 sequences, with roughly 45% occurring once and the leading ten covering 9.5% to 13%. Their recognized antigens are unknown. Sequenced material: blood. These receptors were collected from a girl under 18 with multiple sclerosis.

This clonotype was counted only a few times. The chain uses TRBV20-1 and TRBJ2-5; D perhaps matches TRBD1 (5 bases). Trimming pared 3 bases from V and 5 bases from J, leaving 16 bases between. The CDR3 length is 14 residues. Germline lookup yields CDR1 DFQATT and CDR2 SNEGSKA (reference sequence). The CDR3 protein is CSASWQGLAETQYF. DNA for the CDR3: TGCAGTGCTAGCTGGCAGGGTCTCGCGGAGACCCAGTACTTC.

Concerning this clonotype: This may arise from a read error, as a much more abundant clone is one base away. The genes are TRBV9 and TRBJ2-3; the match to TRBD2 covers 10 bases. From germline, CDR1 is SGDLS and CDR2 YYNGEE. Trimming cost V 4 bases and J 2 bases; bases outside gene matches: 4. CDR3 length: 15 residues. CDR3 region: CASSHGLAATDTQYF. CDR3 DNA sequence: TGTGCCAGCAGCCACGGACTAGCGGCCACAGATACGCAGTATTTT.

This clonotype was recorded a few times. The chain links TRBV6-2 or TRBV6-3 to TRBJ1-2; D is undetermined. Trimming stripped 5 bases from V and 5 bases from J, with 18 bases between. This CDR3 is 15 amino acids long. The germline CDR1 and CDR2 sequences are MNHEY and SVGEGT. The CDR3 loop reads CASSLHTEGLYGYTF. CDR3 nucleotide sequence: TGTGCCAGCAGTCTACACACGGAGGGCCTGTATGGCTACACCTTC.